Given below is one T cell receptor (beta chain) in context. The antigen is not known. Repertoires were generated with immunoSEQ multiplex PCR, while TCRdb's copy carries only in-frame clones and drops some. The table includes about 30,000 clones, roughly four fifths detected once. Indicated time point: week 35, safety follow-up. Vaccinated patients received 300 ug of mutant IDH1 20-mer peptide per dose, with topical imiquimod. Each of the donors came in with new WHO grade 3 or 4 astrocytomas that were IDH1-mutant and ATRX-lost. Trimming cost V 5 bases and J 1 base, with 17 bases left between them. The CDR3 has 17 amino acids. Germline assignment: CDR1 SEHNR and CDR2 FQNEAQ (reference sequence). The data stem from a study of a mutant IDH1 vaccine in newly diagnosed glioma. Whole-study context: Vaccines began 4-6 weeks after radiotherapy alone, or with temozolomide cycles. Treated patients showed a male proportion of approximately 60%, a female proportion of around 40%, and a mean age of around 40 years. Pretreatment consisted of radiotherapy, temozolomide, or both, with most receiving both.

The specimen comprised PBMCs, sampled from a glioma patient whose treatment included an IDH1 peptide vaccine. The chain recombines TRBV7-9 with TRBJ2-2; perhaps TRBD2 as D (5 bases). The sequence derives from a man aged 30 to 45 with glioma. CDR3 sequence (DNA): TGTGCCAGCAGCACCGGGGTGGTAATAGTGAACACCGGGGAGCTGTTTTTT. Protein product: CASSTGVVIVNTGELFF.